This T cell receptor (beta chain) was found in a study of neurological immune-mediated disorders. A 10-nucleotide random UMI tagged transcripts in template-switch 5'RACE cDNA synthesis. Per sequencing run, 15-18 subjects together gave over 170 million TCR-beta sequences. TCRdb used MiXCR to reprocess the 5' RACE reads, holding one entry per CDR3 protein. The sample shows approximately 48,000 distinct CDR3 sequences, approximately 2.8% of them seen only once. This clonotype was counted at least ten times. Its antigen is not identified. The study, taken as a whole, reports: When the repertoires were grouped phylogenetically, those of 18 of the 34 multiple sclerosis patients came together in a single cluster of related CDR3 sequences, which points to a possible repertoire-level signature.

V gave up 2 bases and J gave up 7 bases; unmatched junction bases: 17. The CDR3 contains 19 residues. Source material: PBMCs. This sequence was found in a woman aged 45 to 65 with multiple sclerosis. The V and J genes are TRBV12-3 or TRBV12-4 and TRBJ2-1; 10 bases are a match to TRBD1. The CDR3 sequence: CASSLMSGLGTGASNEQFF. CDR3 in DNA: TGTGCCAGCAGTTTAATGTCAGGACTTGGGACAGGGGCATCTAATGAGCAGTTCTTC.